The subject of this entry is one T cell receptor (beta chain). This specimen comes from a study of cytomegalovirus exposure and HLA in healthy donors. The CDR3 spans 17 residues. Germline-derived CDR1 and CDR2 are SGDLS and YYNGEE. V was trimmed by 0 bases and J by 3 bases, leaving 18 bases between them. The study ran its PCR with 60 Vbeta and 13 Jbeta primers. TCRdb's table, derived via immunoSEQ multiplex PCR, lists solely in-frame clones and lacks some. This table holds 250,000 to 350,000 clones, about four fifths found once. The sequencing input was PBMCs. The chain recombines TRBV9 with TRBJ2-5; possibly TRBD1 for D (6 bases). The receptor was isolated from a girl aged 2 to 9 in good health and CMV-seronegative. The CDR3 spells CASSVGGLPRWKETQYF. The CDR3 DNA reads TGTGCCAGCAGCGTAGGGGGGCTCCCCCGGTGGAAAGAGACCCAGTACTTC.